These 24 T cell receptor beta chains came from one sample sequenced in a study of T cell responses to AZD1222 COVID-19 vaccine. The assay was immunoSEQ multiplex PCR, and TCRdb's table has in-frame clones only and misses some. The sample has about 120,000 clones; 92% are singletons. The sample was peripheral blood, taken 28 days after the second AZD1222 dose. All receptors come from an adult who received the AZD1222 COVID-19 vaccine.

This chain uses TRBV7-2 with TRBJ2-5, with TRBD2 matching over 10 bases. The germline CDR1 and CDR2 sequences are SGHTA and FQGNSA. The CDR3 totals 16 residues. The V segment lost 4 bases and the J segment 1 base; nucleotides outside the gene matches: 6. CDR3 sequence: CASSSPTSGPQETQYF. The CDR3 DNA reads TGTGCCAGCAGCTCTCCGACTAGCGGGCCCCAAGAGACCCAGTACTTC.

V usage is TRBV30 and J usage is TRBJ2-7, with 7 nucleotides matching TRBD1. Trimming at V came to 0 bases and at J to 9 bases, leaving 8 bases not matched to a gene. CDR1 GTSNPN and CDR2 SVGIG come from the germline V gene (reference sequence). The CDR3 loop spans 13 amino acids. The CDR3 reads CAWSVEGAFGQYF. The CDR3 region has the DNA TGTGCCTGGAGTGTAGAGGGGGCATTCGGGCAGTACTTC.

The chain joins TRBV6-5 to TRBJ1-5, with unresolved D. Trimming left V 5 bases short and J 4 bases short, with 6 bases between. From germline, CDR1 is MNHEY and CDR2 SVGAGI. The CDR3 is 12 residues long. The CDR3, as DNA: TGTGCCAGCAGTCCCAGAAATCAGCCCCAGCATTTT. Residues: CASSPRNQPQHF.

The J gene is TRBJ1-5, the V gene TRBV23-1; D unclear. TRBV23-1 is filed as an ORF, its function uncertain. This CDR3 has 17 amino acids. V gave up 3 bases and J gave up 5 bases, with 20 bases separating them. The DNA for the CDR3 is TGCGCCAGCAGTCATCTGAGAGATCGGGTATGGGATCAGCCCCAGCATTTT. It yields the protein CASSHLRDRVWDQPQHF.

In DNA, the CDR3 is TGTGCCAGCACCCTCATAGCGGGACGTTCCTACAATGAGCAGTTCTTC. It is translated as CASTLIAGRSYNEQFF. The gene calls are TRBV28 and TRBJ2-1, with 8 bases identical to TRBD2. V dropped 7 bases and J dropped 1; count of bases not matched to a gene: 9. CDR1 is MDHEN and CDR2 is SYDVKM in the germline V gene. This CDR3 has 16 amino acids. Complete variable domain (other parts from reference TRBV28 and TRBJ2-1): DVKVTQSSRYLVKRTGEKVFLECVQDMDHENMFWYRQDPGLGLRLIYFSYDVKMKEKGDIPEGYSVSREKKERFSLILESASTNQTSMYLCASTLIAGRSYNEQFFGPGTRLTVL.

CDR3 sequence: CAWGPSTDTQYF. In DNA, the CDR3 is TGTGCCTGGGGACCTAGCACAGATACGCAGTATTTT. This sequence joins TRBV30 and TRBJ2-3; no clear D gene. This CDR3 spans 12 amino acids. Germline-derived CDR1 and CDR2 are GTSNPN and SVGIG (reference sequence). Trimming shortened V by 5 bases and J by 0 bases, and 6 bases separated the two germline ends.

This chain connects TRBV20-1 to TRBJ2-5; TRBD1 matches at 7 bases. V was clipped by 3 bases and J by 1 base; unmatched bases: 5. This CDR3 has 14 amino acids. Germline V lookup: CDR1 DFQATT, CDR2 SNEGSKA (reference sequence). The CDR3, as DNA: TGCAGTGCTAGTGCTGACAGGGCCCAAGAGACCCAGTACTTC. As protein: CSASADRAQETQYF.

CDR3 nucleotide sequence: TGTGCCAGCAGTCTCCCGACACGGGCTATAGGGGGTTGGAACACTGAAGCTTTCTTT. Translation: CASSLPTRAIGGWNTEAFF. This chain links TRBV27 with TRBJ1-1; tentative D call: TRBD1 (6 bases). Trimming stripped 5 bases from V and 1 base from J, with 26 bases between. This CDR3 contains 19 residues. Germline-derived CDR1 and CDR2 are MNHEY and SMNVEV (reference sequence).

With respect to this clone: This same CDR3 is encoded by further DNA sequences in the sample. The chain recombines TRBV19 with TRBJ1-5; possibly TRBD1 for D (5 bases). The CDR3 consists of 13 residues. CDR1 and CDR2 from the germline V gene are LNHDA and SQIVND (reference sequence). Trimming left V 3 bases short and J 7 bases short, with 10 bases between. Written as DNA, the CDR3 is TGTGCCAGTAGTATTAGCAGGGAACAGCCCCAGCATTTT. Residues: CASSISREQPQHF.

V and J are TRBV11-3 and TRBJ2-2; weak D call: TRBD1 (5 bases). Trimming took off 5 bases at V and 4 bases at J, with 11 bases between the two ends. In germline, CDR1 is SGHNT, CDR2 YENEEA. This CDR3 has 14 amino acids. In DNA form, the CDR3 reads TGTGCCAGCAGCCAATCGGACACCACCGGGGAGCTGTTTTTT. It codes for CASSQSDTTGELFF.

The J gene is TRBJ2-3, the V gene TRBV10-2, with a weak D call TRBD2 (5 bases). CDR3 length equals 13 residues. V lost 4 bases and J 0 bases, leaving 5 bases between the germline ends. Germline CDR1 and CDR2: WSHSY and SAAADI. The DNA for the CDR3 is TGCGCCAGCAGTGGAGGGAGCACAGATACGCAGTATTTT. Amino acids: CASSGGSTDTQYF.

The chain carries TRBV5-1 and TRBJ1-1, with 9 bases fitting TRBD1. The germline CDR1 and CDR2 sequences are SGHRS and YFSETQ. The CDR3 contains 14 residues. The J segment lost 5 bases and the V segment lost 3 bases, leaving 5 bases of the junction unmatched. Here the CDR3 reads CASSWGQGRTEAFF. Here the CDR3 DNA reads TGCGCCAGCAGCTGGGGACAGGGCAGGACTGAAGCTTTCTTT. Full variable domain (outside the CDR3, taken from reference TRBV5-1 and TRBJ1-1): KAGVTQTPRYLIKTRGQQVTLSCSPISGHRSVSWYQQTPGQGLQFLFEYFSETQRNKGNFPGRFSGRQFSNSRSEMNVSTLELGDSALYLCASSWGQGRTEAFFGQGTRLTVV.

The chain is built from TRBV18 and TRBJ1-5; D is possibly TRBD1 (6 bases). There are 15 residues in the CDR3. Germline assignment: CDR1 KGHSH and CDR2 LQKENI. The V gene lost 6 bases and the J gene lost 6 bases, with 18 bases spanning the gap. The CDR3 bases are TGTGCCAGCTCCCTAGTGGAAGGGGGAGGTCAGCCCCAGCATTTT. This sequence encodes CASSLVEGGGQPQHF.

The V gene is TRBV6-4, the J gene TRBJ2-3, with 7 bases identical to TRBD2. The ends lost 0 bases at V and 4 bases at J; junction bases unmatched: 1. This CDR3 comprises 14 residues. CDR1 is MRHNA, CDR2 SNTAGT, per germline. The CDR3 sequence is CASSDSGGADTQYF. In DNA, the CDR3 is TGTGCCAGCAGTGACTCTGGGGGGGCAGATACGCAGTATTTT.

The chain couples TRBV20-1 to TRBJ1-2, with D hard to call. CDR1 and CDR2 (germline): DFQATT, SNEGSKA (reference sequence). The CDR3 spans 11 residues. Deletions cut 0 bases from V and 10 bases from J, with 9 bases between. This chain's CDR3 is CSARDESAYTF. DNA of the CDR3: TGCAGTGCTAGAGATGAGAGTGCCTACACCTTC.

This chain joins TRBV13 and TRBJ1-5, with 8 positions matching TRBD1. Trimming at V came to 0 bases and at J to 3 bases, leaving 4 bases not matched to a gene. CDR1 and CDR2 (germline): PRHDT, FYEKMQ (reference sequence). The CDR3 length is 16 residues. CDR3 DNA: TGTGCCAGCAGCTTAGGCCTGACAGGGGACAATCAGCCCCAGCATTTT. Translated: CASSLGLTGDNQPQHF.

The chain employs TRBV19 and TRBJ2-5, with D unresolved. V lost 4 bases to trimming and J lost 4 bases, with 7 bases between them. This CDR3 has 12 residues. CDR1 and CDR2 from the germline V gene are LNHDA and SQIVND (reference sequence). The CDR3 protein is CASSKISETQYF. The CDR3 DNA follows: TGTGCCAGTAGTAAGATCTCAGAGACCCAGTACTTC.

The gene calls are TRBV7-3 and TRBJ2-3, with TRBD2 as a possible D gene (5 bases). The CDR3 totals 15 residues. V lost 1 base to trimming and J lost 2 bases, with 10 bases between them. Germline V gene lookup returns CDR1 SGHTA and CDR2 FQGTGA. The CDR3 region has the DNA TGTGCCAGCAGCTTAAGAGCGGACCCCACAGATACGCAGTATTTT. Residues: CASSLRADPTDTQYF. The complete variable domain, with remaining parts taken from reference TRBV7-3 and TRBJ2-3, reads GAGVSQTPSNKVTEKGKYVELRCDPISGHTALYWYRQSLGQGPEFLIYFQGTGAADDSGLPNDRFFAVRPEGSVSTLKIQRTERGDSAVYLCASSLRADPTDTQYFGPGTRLTVL.

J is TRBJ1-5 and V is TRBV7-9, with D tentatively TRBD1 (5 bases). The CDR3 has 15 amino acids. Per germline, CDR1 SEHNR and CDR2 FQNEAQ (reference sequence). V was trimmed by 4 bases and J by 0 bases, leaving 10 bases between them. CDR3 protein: CASSSGRISNQPQHF. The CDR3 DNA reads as TGTGCCAGCAGCTCGGGACGGATTAGCAATCAGCCCCAGCATTTT.

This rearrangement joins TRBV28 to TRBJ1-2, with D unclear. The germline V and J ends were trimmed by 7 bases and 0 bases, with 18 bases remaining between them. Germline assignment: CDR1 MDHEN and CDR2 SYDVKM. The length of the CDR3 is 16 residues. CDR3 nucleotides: TGTGCCAGCACAAGTGATACCACCTCCACTAACTATGGCTACACCTTC. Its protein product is CASTSDTTSTNYGYTF.

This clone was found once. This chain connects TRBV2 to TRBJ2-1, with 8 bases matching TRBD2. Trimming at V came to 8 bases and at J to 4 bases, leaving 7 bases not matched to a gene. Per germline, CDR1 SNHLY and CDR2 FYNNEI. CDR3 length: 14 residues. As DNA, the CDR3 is TGTGCCAGCCAAAGCGGGAGCTGGTACAATGAGCAGTTCTTC. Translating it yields CASQSGSWYNEQFF. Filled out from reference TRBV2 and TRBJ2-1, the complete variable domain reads EPEVTQTPSHQVTQMGQEVILRCVPISNHLYFYWYRQILGQKVEFLVSFYNNEISEKSEIFDDQFSVERPDGSNFTLKIRSTKLEDSAMYFCASQSGSWYNEQFFGPGTRLTVL.

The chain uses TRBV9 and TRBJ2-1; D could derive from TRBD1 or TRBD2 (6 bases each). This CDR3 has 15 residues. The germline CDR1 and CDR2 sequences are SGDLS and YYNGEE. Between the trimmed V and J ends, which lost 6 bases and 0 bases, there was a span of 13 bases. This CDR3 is CASTEGGSSYNEQFF. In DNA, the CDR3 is TGTGCCAGCACCGAGGGGGGAAGCTCCTACAATGAGCAGTTCTTC.

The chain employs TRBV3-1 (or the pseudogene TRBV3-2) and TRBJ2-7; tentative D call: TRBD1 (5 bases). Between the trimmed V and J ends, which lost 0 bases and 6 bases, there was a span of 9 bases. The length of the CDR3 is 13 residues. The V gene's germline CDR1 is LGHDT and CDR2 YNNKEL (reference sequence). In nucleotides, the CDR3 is TGTGCCAGCAGCCAAGAATTGCAGGGCGAGCAGTACTTC. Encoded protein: CASSQELQGEQYF.

CDR3 residues: CASRGEKQFF. In nucleotides, the CDR3 is TGTGCCAGCAGGGGAGAGAAGCAGTTCTTC. The genes are TRBV28 and TRBJ2-1; TRBD2 might be the D (5 bases). CDR1 and CDR2 (germline): MDHEN, SYDVKM. There are 10 residues in the CDR3. V dropped 6 bases and J dropped 11 bases, with 8 bases sitting between them.